This TCR beta chain was recorded in a study of Graves' ophthalmopathy and Graves' hyperthyroidism. The V and J ends lost 4 bases and 6 bases respectively, with 20 bases between them. CDR1 and CDR2 from the germline V gene are SGHRS and YFSETQ. The CDR3 runs to 15 residues. This clonotype was observed once. Investigators amplified TCR beta CDR3 regions from RNA transcripts. The workflow started with a first-round RT-PCR run with HTBI primers and then moved on to a second-round multiplex PCR. TCRdb analysed the multiplex PCR reads with MiXCR anew, one entry per CDR3 protein. The repertoire includes around 590,000 distinct CDR3 sequences, about two fifths of them detected once, and 4% to 5% sits in the top ten.

The chain combines TRBV5-1 with TRBJ2-7, with D possibly being TRBD1 (6 bases). This sequence originates from an adult man with Graves' hyperthyroidism. The sequenced material came from peripheral blood or thyroid tissue (not recorded which). The CDR3 DNA is TGCGCCAGCAGCCTGTCAGGGGCGCAATTACGCGAGCAGTACTTC. This gives the protein CASSLSGAQLREQYF.